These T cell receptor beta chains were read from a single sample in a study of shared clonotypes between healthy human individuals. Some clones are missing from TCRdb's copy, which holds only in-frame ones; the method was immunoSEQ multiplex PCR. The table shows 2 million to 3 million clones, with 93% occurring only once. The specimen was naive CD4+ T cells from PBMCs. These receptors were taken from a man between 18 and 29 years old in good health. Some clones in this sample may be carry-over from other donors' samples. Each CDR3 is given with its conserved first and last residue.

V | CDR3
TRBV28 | CASRTSGLNEQFF
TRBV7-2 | CASSLGLEGQRGSKLFF
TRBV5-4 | CASSLGGGNSGNTIYF
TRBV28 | CASSTPHPSSYEQYF
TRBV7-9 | CASSFRLADSYNEQFF
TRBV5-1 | CASSRGLAGAYEQYF
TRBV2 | CASTPRDRGNSPLHF
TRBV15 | CATSRDRLGQGTQYF
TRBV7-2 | CASSLDRESTDTQYF
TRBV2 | CASRDDSYEQYF
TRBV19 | CASRPGAGASRGNTEAFF
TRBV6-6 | CASSPAGTGGTYTF
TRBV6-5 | CASRQNRGMNTEAFF
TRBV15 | CATSRGDLTARSTEAFF
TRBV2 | CASSRTGTAVGGIAKNIQYF
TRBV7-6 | CASRLSGSSYNEQFF
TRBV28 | CASSSLAGHSYEQYF
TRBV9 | CASSHYRDSQETQYF
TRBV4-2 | CASSQDPRQGLKPQHF
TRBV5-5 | CASSLGSQANYGYTF
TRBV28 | CASSVAGGPNEQFF
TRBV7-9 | CASSHRDRGFNEQFF
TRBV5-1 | CASSSLAGVETQYF
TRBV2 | CAIHGGLPGETQYF
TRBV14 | CASSRLAEETQYF
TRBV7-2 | CASSLFKARLAVQYF